The text below deals with one TCR beta chain. It is unclear where the CDR3 begins or ends on the DNA, so no DNA is shown, and the CDR3 is as TCRdb lists it. Methods used by the authors: Researchers report that nucleated cell counts were estimated from reference gene primer amplification. Sequencing used immunoSEQ multiplex PCR; TCRdb keeps in-frame clones, though not all of them. From that table come the V and J calls and clone size; the DNA was used to work out D and trimming. The sample carries tens of thousands of clones, about 82% recorded once. The CDR3 adds up to 15 amino acids, both ends counted. Germline V gives CDR1 LNHDA, CDR2 SQIVND (reference sequence). The data originate from a study of blood T cell repertoires in COVID-19. Study as a whole: COVID-19 samples collected from the United States, Italy and Spain covered acute and convalescent phases. PBMCs, B-cell-depleted T cells, or T cells were the source of the cDNA or gDNA that made up the material.

The chain recombines TRBV19 with TRBJ1-4; the DNA was not compared with TRBD1, the D call given in the table. The sequenced sample consisted of peripheral blood. This receptor was identified in a man aged 65-85 years with active COVID-19. The CDR3 loop is CASSFGPGGDEKLFF.